The T cell receptor (beta chain) described here comes from a study of OX40 agonist ivuxolimab in advanced cancers. A note on this clone: Its antigen is unknown.

Germline V gene data show CDR1 as MNHNS and CDR2 as SASEGT. CDR3 size: 13 residues. V dropped 8 bases and J dropped 8 bases, with 13 bases sitting between them. The repertoire was sequenced with immunoSEQ multiplex PCR; TCRdb's copy has only in-frame clones and lacks some. The data show 35,000 to 40,000 clones, roughly 86% seen once. General study points: By week 6 at 0.1 to 3.0 mg/kg, blood CD4+ and CD8+ T cells had expanded clonally.

The sequencing used CD4+ or CD8+ T cells sorted from blood, collected in a trial of the OX40 agonist ivuxolimab. The V gene is TRBV6-1, the J gene TRBJ1-6; D is unresolved. This clonotype was sampled from an adult with an advanced solid tumor such as melanoma, head and neck, liver or kidney cancer. The CDR3 is CASLWADDSPLHF. For the CDR3, the DNA is TGTGCCAGCCTGTGGGCGGACGATTCACCCCTCCACTTT.